One sample yielded the 30 T cell receptor beta chains listed below, sequenced in a study of CD8+CD57+ T cells in acquired aplastic anemia. Patients who underwent sequencing had shown CD8+CD57+ cell expansion by flow cytometry. The template used for profiling TCR beta VDJ and CDR3 was genomic DNA. TCRdb re-derived calls from the reads in MiXCR, one entry per CDR3 protein. Among under 200,000 distinct CDR3 sequences listed, less than 50% were seen once. Sequencing used sorted CD4+, CD8+, or CD8+CD57+ T cells (not recorded which) from PBMCs. These receptors all come from a human donor with aplastic anemia.

The CDR3 spells CASSHQGQAYEQYF. The CDR3 DNA is TGTGCCAGCAGCCACCAGGGACAGGCCTACGAGCAGTACTTC. The chain recombines TRBV7-2 with TRBJ2-7; TRBD1 matches 8 bases. CDR3 length: 14 residues. Germline V gene sequence: CDR1 SGHTA, CDR2 FQGNSA. Trimming cost V 5 bases and J 2 bases; bases outside gene matches: 5.

This clonotype was seen ten or more times. J is TRBJ1-1 and V is TRBV6-1, with D uncertain. V was trimmed by 8 bases and J by 4 bases, leaving 17 bases between them. The CDR3 covers 14 residues. CDR1 MNHNS and CDR2 SASEGT come from the germline V gene. CDR3 in amino acids: CASLRYPDGTEAFF. The CDR3 region has the DNA TGTGCCAGCCTGAGATATCCGGATGGCACTGAAGCTTTCTTT.

This clonotype was seen ten or more times. The chain couples TRBV6-1 to TRBJ2-7; tentative D call: TRBD2 (6 bases). Trimming removed 0 bases at V and 7 bases at J, with 16 bases between. This CDR3 region has 15 residues. Germline CDR1 reads MNHNS; CDR2 reads SASEGT. CDR3 coding DNA: TGTGCCAGCAGTGAAGCCGGGACTCGCCTATTGGAGCAGTACTTC. Residues: CASSEAGTRLLEQYF.

This clonotype was observed once. This may arise from a read error, as a much more abundant clone is one base away. The chain recombines TRBV11-2 with TRBJ1-2, with TRBD1 identical over 9 bases. Germline lookup yields CDR1 SGHAT and CDR2 FQNNGV. The CDR3 consists of 15 residues. V shed 5 bases and J 4 bases; nucleotides not matched to a gene: 8. The CDR3 DNA is TGTGCCAGCAGCACCGACGGACAGGGGAGCTATGGCTACACCTTC. The encoded protein is CASSTDGQGSYGYTF. The whole variable domain, filled in from reference TRBV11-2 and TRBJ1-2, reads EAGVAQSPRYKIIEKRQSVAFWCNPISGHATLYWYQQILGQGPKLLIQFQNNGVVDDSQLPKDRFSAERLKGVDSTLKIQPAKLEDSAVYLCASSTDGQGSYGYTFGSGTRLTVV.

Turning to this clonotype: The final CDR3 position lacks the conserved phenylalanine or tryptophan, pointing to a likely read error. The gene calls are TRBV20-1 and TRBJ1-1, with D maybe TRBD1 (6 bases). Per the germline V gene, CDR1 is DFQATT and CDR2 is SNEGSKA (reference sequence). This CDR3 spans 12 amino acids. The CDR3 bases are TGTAGTGCTAGAGATGGGGGGCCTGAAGCTTTCTCT. The encoded protein is CSARDGGPEAFS.

This rearrangement joins TRBV5-5 to TRBJ1-5; TRBD1 matches at 7 bases. Trimming took 1 base from V and 0 from J; bases not matched to a gene: 1. The CDR3 is 15 amino acids. Germline CDR1 is SGHKS and CDR2 is YYEKEE (reference sequence). The chain's CDR3 is CASSLWTGSNQPQHF. The CDR3 DNA sequence: TGTGCCAGCAGCTTGTGGACAGGTAGCAATCAGCCCCAGCATTTT.

This clonotype has at least ten counts. Here the CDR3 reads CASSQVNAIALSESNQPQHF. The CDR3 nucleotides read TGTGCCAGCAGCCAAGTGAACGCCATCGCTCTATCGGAAAGCAATCAGCCCCAGCATTTT. The rearrangement uses TRBV14 and TRBJ1-5; D not certain. Germline lookup yields CDR1 SGHDN and CDR2 FVKESK. This CDR3 is built from 20 residues. V was trimmed by 1 base and J by 1 base, leaving 23 bases between them.

This clonotype was counted at least ten times. The genes are TRBV5-5 and TRBJ1-1; D is ambiguous. Germline V gene data show CDR1 as SGHKS and CDR2 as YYEKEE (reference sequence). This CDR3 has 14 residues. V was cut by 0 bases and J by 0 bases, with 6 bases left in between. The chain's CDR3 is CASSLVAVNTEAFF. In DNA, the CDR3 is TGTGCCAGCAGCTTGGTCGCGGTGAACACTGAAGCTTTCTTT. Full variable domain (rest looked up from reference TRBV5-5 and TRBJ1-1): DAGVTQSPTHLIKTRGQQVTLRCSPISGHKSVSWYQQVLGQGPQFIFQYYEKEERGRGNFPDRFSARQFPNYSSELNVNALLLGDSALYLCASSLVAVNTEAFFGQGTRLTVV.

V gene TRBV6-2 or TRBV6-3 combines with J gene TRBJ2-3; D possibly corresponds to TRBD1 (5 bases). The CDR3 runs to 14 residues. Trimming removed 6 bases from V and 5 bases from J, with 15 bases in between. Germline lookup yields CDR1 MNHEY and CDR2 SVGEGT. The CDR3 loop is CASRGPYMKDTQYF. DNA of the CDR3: TGTGCCAGCAGGGGGCCCTACATGAAAGATACGCAGTATTTT.

The chain has TRBV5-1 and TRBJ2-7, with D hard to call. Trimming took 2 bases from V and 1 from J, leaving 13 bases between them. The CDR3 is 15 amino acids. CDR1 SGHRS and CDR2 YFSETQ come from the germline V gene. The DNA for the CDR3 is TGCGCCAGCAGCTTACCTCTAGTAGGGTCCTACGAGCAGTACGTC. Encoded protein: CASSLPLVGSYEQYV.

V gene TRBV12-3 or TRBV12-4 combines with J gene TRBJ2-2, with 11 bases identical to TRBD1. The DNA end is more similar to TRBJ2-3, so the J call may be wrong. This CDR3 has 11 amino acids. The CDR3 sequence: CASSGTGGQYF. CDR3 bases: TGTGCCAGCAGTGGGACAGGGGGGCAGTATTTT.

This clonotype was seen a few times. This clone may be a read error of a much larger clone one base away. V and J are TRBV6-1 and TRBJ2-7; no clear D. Germline CDR1 and CDR2: MNHNS and SASEGT. The V and J ends lost 8 bases and 2 bases respectively, with 19 bases between them. The CDR3 totals 15 residues. The CDR3, as DNA: TGTGCCAGCGGCCATGAGGTAGGGCCGACCTACGAGCAGTACTTC. Its protein product is CASGHEVGPTYEQYF.

This clonotype came up a few times. The chain couples TRBV15 to TRBJ1-4; possibly TRBD1 for D (5 bases). There are 16 residues in the CDR3. The germline V gene encodes CDR1 LNHNV and CDR2 YYDKDF (reference sequence). The ends were cut back, 0 bases at V and 0 bases at J, with 8 bases in the middle. The CDR3 loop is CATSRDSGATNEKLFF. The CDR3 bases are TGTGCCACCAGCAGAGATTCGGGGGCAACTAATGAAAAACTGTTTTTT.

In its sample, this clonotype was seen many times. The chain employs TRBV11-2 and TRBJ1-2, with TRBD1 matching over 7 bases. The CDR3 extends over 16 amino acids. Germline V gives CDR1 SGHAT, CDR2 FQNNGV. V lost 5 bases and J lost 0; bases outside the gene matches: 9. This CDR3 reads CASSLQRGRSNYGYTF. CDR3 in DNA: TGTGCCAGCAGCCTACAAAGGGGGCGTTCTAACTATGGCTACACCTTC. The whole variable domain, filled in from reference TRBV11-2 and TRBJ1-2, reads EAGVAQSPRYKIIEKRQSVAFWCNPISGHATLYWYQQILGQGPKLLIQFQNNGVVDDSQLPKDRFSAERLKGVDSTLKIQPAKLEDSAVYLCASSLQRGRSNYGYTFGSGTRLTVV.

This clonotype has ten or more counts. The V and J genes are TRBV7-9 and TRBJ1-5, with D perhaps TRBD1 (6 bases). Germline CDR1 reads SEHNR; CDR2 reads FQNEAQ (reference sequence). The CDR3 runs 14 residues. Trimming stripped 5 bases from V and 0 bases from J, with 8 bases between. The CDR3 region has the DNA TGTGCCAGCAGCGTACAGGGTAGCAATCAGCCCCAGCATTTT. Its translation: CASSVQGSNQPQHF.

This clonotype was recorded at least ten times. The V and J genes are TRBV19 and TRBJ1-2, with D hard to call. The CDR3 loop spans 13 amino acids. V was shortened by 5 bases and J by 0 bases, with 7 bases between the two germline ends. CDR1 and CDR2 (germline): LNHDA, SQIVND (reference sequence). CDR3 nucleotides: TGTGCCAGTAGTCCTTCCTCTAACTATGGCTACACCTTC. Its translation is CASSPSSNYGYTF.

This clonotype was counted many times. The genes are TRBV6-1 and TRBJ2-5, with D unresolved. V was trimmed by 1 base and J by 1 base, leaving 4 bases between them. Germline CDR1 and CDR2: MNHNS and SASEGT. The CDR3 totals 13 residues. The CDR3 here is CASSEVSQETQYF. Here the CDR3 DNA reads TGTGCCAGCAGTGAAGTCAGCCAAGAGACCCAGTACTTC.

Remarks on this clonotype: One end of the junction fails to match germline, which may point to a read error. V usage is TRBV9 and J usage is TRBJ1-2; D is undetermined. The CDR3 totals 12 residues. Germline V gene sequence: CDR1 SGDLS, CDR2 YYNGEE. CDR3 protein: CASSVGVYDYTF. In DNA form, the CDR3 reads TGTGCCAGCAGCGTAGGCGTCTATGACTACACCTTC.

This clonotype came up a few times. Just one base apart from a much larger clone, this may be a read error. The chain has TRBV20-1 and TRBJ2-3, with TRBD1 matching 10 bases. The germline V gene encodes CDR1 DFQATT and CDR2 SNEGSKA (reference sequence). The CDR3 length is 14 residues. The J segment lost 5 bases and the V segment lost 3 bases, leaving 5 bases of the junction unmatched. The CDR3 DNA sequence: TGCAGTGCTAGCGGACAGGGGGTGCAAGATACGCAGTATTTT. The encoded protein is CSASGQGVQDTQYF.

The genes are TRBV10-3 and TRBJ1-5, with a weak D call TRBD1 (6 bases). Germline CDR1 is ENHRY and CDR2 is SYGVKD. CDR3 length: 17 residues. V lost 1 base and J 6 bases, leaving 19 bases between the germline ends. CDR3 in amino acids: CAISEYEGGRGSQPQHF. The CDR3 DNA sequence: TGTGCCATCAGTGAGTATGAGGGCGGCAGGGGCAGTCAGCCCCAGCATTTT.

Details on this clonotype: A junction end diverges from the germline sequence, so it may reflect a read error. V gene TRBV25-1 combines with J gene TRBJ1-2, with D tentatively TRBD1 (6 bases). Germline-derived CDR1 and CDR2 are MGHDK and SYGVNS. This CDR3 is 12 amino acids long. The CDR3 spells CTSSGTGLGYTF. The CDR3 DNA follows: TGTACCAGCAGTGGTACAGGGCTTGGCTACACCTTC.

In its sample, this clonotype was seen many times. This chain's CDR3 is CASGLTPGATPGELFF. The CDR3 DNA reads TGTGCTAGTGGTTTGACACCGGGAGCAACACCGGGGGAGCTGTTTTTT. The J gene is TRBJ2-2, the V gene TRBV12-5; D possibly corresponds to TRBD2 (6 bases). Germline V gene sequence: CDR1 LGHNT, CDR2 FRNRAP. This CDR3 has 16 residues. Trimming shortened V by 2 bases and J by 8 bases, and 18 bases separated the two germline ends.

The table lists this clonotype with many counts. V and J are TRBV19 and TRBJ2-5; tentative D call: TRBD2 (5 bases). CDR1 is LNHDA and CDR2 is SQIVND in the germline V gene (reference sequence). V gave up 6 bases and J gave up 2 bases, with 10 bases separating them. The CDR3 contains 13 residues. In DNA, the CDR3 is TGTGCCAGTAGAAGGAGGCAGCAAGAGACCCAGTACTTC. Its protein product is CASRRRQQETQYF.

J is TRBJ1-2 and V is TRBV29-1; D gene uncertain. Trimming cost V 6 bases and J 9 bases, with 8 bases left between them. The length of the CDR3 is 9 residues. The germline gives CDR1 SQVTM, CDR2 ANQGSEA. The CDR3 sequence: CSVERSYTF. CDR3 nucleotide sequence: TGCAGCGTGGAACGGAGCTACACCTTC.

Comment on this clonotype: Mismatch with germline at one junction end may stem from a read error. The V call is TRBV5-1, the J call TRBJ1-2; D is unclear. The CDR3 covers 14 residues. Germline CDR1 SGHRS, CDR2 YFSETQ. DNA for the CDR3: TGCGCCAGCAGCTTGGGTCACGAATACTACGGCTACACCTTC. Encoded protein: CASSLGHEYYGYTF.

The chain has TRBV15 and TRBJ1-2; D perhaps matches TRBD1 (5 bases). The germline V and J ends were trimmed by 0 bases and 7 bases, with 15 bases remaining between them. This CDR3 has 15 amino acids. Germline V CDR1 and CDR2: LNHNV, YYDKDF (reference sequence). The CDR3 coding sequence is TGTGCCACCAGCAGAGATGCGGGGGTTGCCCCTGGCTACACCTTC. Amino acid sequence: CATSRDAGVAPGYTF. The variable domain in full, completed from reference TRBV15 and TRBJ1-2, reads DAMVIQNPRYQVTQFGKPVTLSCSQTLNHNVMYWYQQKSSQAPKLLFHYYDKDFNNEADTPDNFQSRRPNTSFCFLDIRSPGLGDTAMYLCATSRDAGVAPGYTFGSGTRLTVV.

V usage is TRBV7-2 and J usage is TRBJ2-3; D not certain. CDR1 and CDR2 from the germline V gene are SGHTA and FQGNSA. V gave up 2 bases and J gave up 2 bases, with 8 bases separating them. The length of the CDR3 is 14 residues. The CDR3 sequence: CASSLTPDTDTQYF. The CDR3 nucleotides are TGTGCCAGCAGCTTAACACCAGACACAGATACGCAGTATTTT.

At least ten counts were recorded for this clonotype. The V gene is TRBV10-3, the J gene TRBJ1-4; no reliable D call. Trimming pared 3 bases from V and 4 bases from J, leaving 9 bases between. The CDR3 loop spans 14 amino acids. The germline CDR1 and CDR2 sequences are ENHRY and SYGVKD. CDR3 DNA: TGTGCCATCAGTGACGATAGATTTAATGAAAAACTGTTTTTT. It is translated as CAISDDRFNEKLFF.

This chain links TRBV28 with TRBJ2-5; 7 bases are shared with TRBD1. V shed 1 base, J shed 5 bases, and the junction held 13 bases outside the gene matches. Germline loops: CDR1 MDHEN, CDR2 SYDVKM. The CDR3 sequence is 17 residues long. CDR3 coding DNA: TGTGCCAGCAGTTTATCGACAGGGTTGGGTAGTTTTGAGACCCAGTACTTC. The encoded protein is CASSLSTGLGSFETQYF. The full variable domain, in which reference TRBV28 and TRBJ2-5 provide the parts outside the CDR3, is DVKVTQSSRYLVKRTGEKVFLECVQDMDHENMFWYRQDPGLGLRLIYFSYDVKMKEKGDIPEGYSVSREKKERFSLILESASTNQTSMYLCASSLSTGLGSFETQYFGPGTRLLVL.

This chain uses TRBV19 with TRBJ1-2, with D possibly being TRBD1 (6 bases). CDR1 and CDR2 (germline): LNHDA, SQIVND (reference sequence). This CDR3 contains 13 residues. Trimming took 6 bases from V and 8 from J, leaving 16 bases between them. CDR3 sequence reads: CASRGGIIRGYTF. Here the CDR3 DNA reads TGTGCCAGTAGAGGGGGGATTATTAGAGGCTACACCTTC.